This TCR beta chain was observed in a study of CD8+CD57+ T cells in acquired aplastic anemia (dated by TCRdb to 2017 to 2018). Background on the whole study: On average, sorted CD4+ and CD8+ cells yielded 3.2 ug of extracted DNA, with a range of about 0.18 to 30 ug. An average of around 10 million reads for CD4+ cells and roughly 11 million reads for CD8+ cells was obtained from healthy donor samples.

This clonotype has ten or more counts. What antigen it recognizes has not been identified. Per-base quality was not reported, and no clone a single base away is much larger than it. General conclusions and limits of the study: No significant difference in CD8+ Simpson's diversity was found between patients and healthy controls (P=0.060). Roughly 29 CD8+ CDR3 sequences were shared between patients and controls but appeared highly expressed in patients and within their immunodominant clones.

Profiling of TCR beta VDJ combinations and CDR3 sequences used genomic DNA as the template. An Illumina HiSeq 2000 was used for TCR repertoire sequencing. On the study's bioinformatics: TRBV/TRBJ rearrangement plots, CDR3 size and DJ length profiles, and Simpson's diversity index were used to assess repertoires. The immunodominant clone was defined as the most abundant DNA sequence in deep sequencing data. CDR3 amino acid sequences were screened for sharing across subjects and compared with published repertoires and the VDJdb database. TCRdb trimmed the raw reads at Q25, called clones with MiXCR and kept productive beta chains. Entries that share a CDR3 protein sequence are merged under the most common genes and DNA. The V and J calls shown here were made by TCRdb, not taken from the authors' results. Across this sample there are approximately 200,000 distinct CDR3 sequences, with roughly half seen only once. The ten largest clones add up to about a sixth of the sample.

In this study, sorted CD4+ and CD8+ T cells from the blood of healthy subjects and of severe aplastic anemia patients had their TCR repertoires deep-sequenced. Ficoll-Paque density gradient centrifugation was used to isolate peripheral blood mononuclear cells. Before DNA extraction, CD4+ and CD8+ T cells were sorted with FACS or magnetic beads. The sequenced sample consisted of sorted CD4+, CD8+, or CD8+CD57+ T cells (not recorded which) from PBMCs. The sequence was obtained from a human donor in good health, serving as a control.

The CDR3 reads as follows: CASRNAHSTGVPYNEQFF. The DNA reads as follows: TGTGCCAGTAGGAATGCCCACTCCACAGGGGTTCCCTACAATGAGCAGTTCTTC. The chain is encoded by TRBV19 joined to TRBJ2-1; 7 bases in the junction line up with TRBD1. The CDR1 and CDR2 encoded by the germline V gene (reference sequence) are LNHDA and SQIVND. Germline trimming: 6 bases from V, 2 bases from J; junction bases outside gene matches: 16. CDR3 length: 18 amino acids, cysteine to phenylalanine. CDR3 DNA only is kept here, 54 bases in frame from base 1.